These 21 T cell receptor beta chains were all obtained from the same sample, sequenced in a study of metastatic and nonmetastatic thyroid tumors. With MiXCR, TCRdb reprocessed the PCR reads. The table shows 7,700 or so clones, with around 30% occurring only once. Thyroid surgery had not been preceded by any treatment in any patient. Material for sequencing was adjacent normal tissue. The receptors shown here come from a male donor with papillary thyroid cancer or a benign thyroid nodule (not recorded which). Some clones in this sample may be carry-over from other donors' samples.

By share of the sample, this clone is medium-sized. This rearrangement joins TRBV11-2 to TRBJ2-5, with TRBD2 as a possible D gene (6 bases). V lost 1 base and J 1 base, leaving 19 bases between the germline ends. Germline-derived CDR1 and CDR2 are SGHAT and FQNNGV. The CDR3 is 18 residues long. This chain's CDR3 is CASSLVNVASAPQETQYF. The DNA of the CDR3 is TGTGCCAGCAGCTTAGTTAATGTGGCTAGCGCGCCCCAAGAGACCCAGTACTTC.

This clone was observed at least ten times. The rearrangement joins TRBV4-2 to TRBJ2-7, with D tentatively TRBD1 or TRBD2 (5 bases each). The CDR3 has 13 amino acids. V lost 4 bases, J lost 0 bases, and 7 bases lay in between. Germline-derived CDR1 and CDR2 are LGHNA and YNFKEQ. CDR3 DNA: TGTGCCAGCAGCCTCGGGGCCTCCTACGAGCAGTACTTC. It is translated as CASSLGASYEQYF.

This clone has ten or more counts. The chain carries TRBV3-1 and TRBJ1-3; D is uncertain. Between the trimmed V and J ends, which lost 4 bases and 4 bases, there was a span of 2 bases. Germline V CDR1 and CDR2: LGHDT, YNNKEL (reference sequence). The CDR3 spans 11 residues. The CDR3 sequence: CASSLGNTIYF. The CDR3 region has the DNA TGTGCCAGCAGCCTGGGAAACACCATATATTTT.

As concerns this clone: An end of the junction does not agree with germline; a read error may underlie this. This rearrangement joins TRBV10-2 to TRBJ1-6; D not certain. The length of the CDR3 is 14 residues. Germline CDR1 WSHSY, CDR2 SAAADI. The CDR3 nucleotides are TGCGCCAGCAGCAGACTCCACAGTAATTCACCCCTCCAATTT. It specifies CASSRLHSNSPLQF.

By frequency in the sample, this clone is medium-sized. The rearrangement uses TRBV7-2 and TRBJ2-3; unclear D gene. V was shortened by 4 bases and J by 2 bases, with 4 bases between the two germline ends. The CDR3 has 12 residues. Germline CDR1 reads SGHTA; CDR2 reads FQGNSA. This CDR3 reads CASSSYTDTQYF. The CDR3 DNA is TGTGCCAGCAGCTCATACACAGATACGCAGTATTTT. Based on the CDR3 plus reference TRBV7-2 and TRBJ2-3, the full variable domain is GAGVSQSPSNKVTEKGKDVELRCDPISGHTALYWYRQSLGQGLEFLIYFQGNSAPDKSGLPSDRFSAERTGGSVSTLTIQRTQQEDSAVYLCASSSYTDTQYFGPGTRLTVL.

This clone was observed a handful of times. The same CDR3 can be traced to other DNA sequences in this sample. The CDR3 nucleotides are TGTGCCAGCAGTACCCAAGCCGGGACAGGTGTCGACGAGCAGTACTTC. It codes for CASSTQAGTGVDEQYF. This sequence joins TRBV28 and TRBJ2-7, with 8 bases identical to TRBD1. J was trimmed by 5 bases and V by 5 bases; bases with no gene match: 14. In germline, CDR1 is MDHEN, CDR2 SYDVKM. The length of the CDR3 is 16 residues.

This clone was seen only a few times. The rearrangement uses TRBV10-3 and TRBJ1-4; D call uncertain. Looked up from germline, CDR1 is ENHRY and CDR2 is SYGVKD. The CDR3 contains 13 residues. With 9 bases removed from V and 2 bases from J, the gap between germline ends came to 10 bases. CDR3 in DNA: TGTGCCATTTCGTGGGTGACTAATGAAAAACTGTTTTTT. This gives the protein CAISWVTNEKLFF.

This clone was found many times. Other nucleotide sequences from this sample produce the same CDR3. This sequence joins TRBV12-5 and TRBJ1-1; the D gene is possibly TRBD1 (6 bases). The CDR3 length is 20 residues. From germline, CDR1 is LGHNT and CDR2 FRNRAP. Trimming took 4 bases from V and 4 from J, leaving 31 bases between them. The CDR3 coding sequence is TGTGCTAGTGGTTGGGGGGGCCTGGTTGAGACAGGTGGCGTTGGCACTGAAGCTTTCTTT. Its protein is CASGWGGLVETGGVGTEAFF.

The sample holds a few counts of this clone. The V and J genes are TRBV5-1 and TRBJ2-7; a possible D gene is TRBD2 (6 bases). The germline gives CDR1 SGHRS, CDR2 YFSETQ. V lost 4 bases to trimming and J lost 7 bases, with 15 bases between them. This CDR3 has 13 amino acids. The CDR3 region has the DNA TGCGCCAGCAGCGGGACGGGGGATAGAGAGCAGTACTTC. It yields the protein CASSGTGDREQYF.

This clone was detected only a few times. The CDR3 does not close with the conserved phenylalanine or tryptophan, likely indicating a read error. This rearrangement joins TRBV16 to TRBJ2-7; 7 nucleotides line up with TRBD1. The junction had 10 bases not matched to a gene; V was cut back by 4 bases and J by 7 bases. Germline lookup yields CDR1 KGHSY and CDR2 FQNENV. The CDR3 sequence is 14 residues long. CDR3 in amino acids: CASSPPTGQVEQYY. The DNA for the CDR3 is TGTGCCAGCAGCCCACCGACCGGACAGGTAGAGCAGTACTAC.

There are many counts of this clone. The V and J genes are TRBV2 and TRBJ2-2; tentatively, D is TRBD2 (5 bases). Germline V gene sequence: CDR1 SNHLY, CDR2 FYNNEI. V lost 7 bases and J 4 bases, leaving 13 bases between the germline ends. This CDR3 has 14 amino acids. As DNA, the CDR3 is TGTGCCAGCACGGGGTACCTTAGCACCGGGGAGCTGTTTTTT. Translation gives CASTGYLSTGELFF.

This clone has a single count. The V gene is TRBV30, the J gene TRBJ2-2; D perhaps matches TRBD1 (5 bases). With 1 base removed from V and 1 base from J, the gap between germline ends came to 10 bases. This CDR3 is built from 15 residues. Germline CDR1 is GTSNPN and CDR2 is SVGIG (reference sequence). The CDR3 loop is CAWSGFGQNTGELFF. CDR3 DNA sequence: TGTGCCTGGAGTGGTTTCGGACAGAACACCGGGGAGCTGTTTTTT.

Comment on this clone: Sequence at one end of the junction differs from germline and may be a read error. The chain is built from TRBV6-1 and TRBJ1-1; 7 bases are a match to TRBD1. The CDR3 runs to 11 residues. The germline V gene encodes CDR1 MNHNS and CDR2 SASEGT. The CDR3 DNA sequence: TGCGCCAGCAGACGGGACAGTGAAGCTTTCTTT. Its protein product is CASRRDSEAFF.

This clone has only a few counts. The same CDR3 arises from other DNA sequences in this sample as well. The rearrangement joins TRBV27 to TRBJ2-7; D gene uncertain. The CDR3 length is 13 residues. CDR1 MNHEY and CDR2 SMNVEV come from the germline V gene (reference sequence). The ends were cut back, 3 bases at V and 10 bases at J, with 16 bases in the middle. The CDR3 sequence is CASSFAQYVEQYF. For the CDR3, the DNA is TGTGCCAGCAGTTTCGCACAGTACGTCGAACAGTACTTC.

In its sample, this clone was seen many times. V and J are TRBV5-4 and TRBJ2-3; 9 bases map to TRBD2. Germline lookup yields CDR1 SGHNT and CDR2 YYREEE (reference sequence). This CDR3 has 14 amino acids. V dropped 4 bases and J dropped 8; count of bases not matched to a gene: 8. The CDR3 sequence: CASSPQGSGSTQYF. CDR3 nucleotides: TGTGCCAGCAGCCCCCAGGGTAGCGGGAGTACGCAGTATTTT. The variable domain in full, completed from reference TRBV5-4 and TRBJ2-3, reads ETGVTQSPTHLIKTRGQQVTLRCSSQSGHNTVSWYQQALGQGPQFIFQYYREEENGRGNFPPRFSGLQFPNYSSELNVNALELDDSALYLCASSPQGSGSTQYFGPGTRLTVL.

The CDR3 DNA reads TGCAGTGCTAGTCATCCCCACAGGGGGAATGTAAATTATGGCTACACCTTC. Amino acid sequence: CSASHPHRGNVNYGYTF. V is TRBV20-1 and J is TRBJ1-2; 8 bases are shared with TRBD1. CDR1 and CDR2 from the germline V gene are DFQATT and SNEGSKA (reference sequence). Trimming took 3 bases from V and 5 from J; bases not matched to a gene: 17. CDR3 length: 17 amino acids.

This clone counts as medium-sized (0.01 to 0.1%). The CDR3, as DNA: TGTGCCAGCAGTCGATCAGGGTTTGCCAATCAGCCCCAGCATTTT. It codes for CASSRSGFANQPQHF. The V and J genes are TRBV28 and TRBJ1-5, with a possible D match to TRBD1 (5 bases). V was trimmed by 5 bases and J by 3 bases, leaving 14 bases between them. Per the germline V gene, CDR1 is MDHEN and CDR2 is SYDVKM. The length of the CDR3 is 15 residues.

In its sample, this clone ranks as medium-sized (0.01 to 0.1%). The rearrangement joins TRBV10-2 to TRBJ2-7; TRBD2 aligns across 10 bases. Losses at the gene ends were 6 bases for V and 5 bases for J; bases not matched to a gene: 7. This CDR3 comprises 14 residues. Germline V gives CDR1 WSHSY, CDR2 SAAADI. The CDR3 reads CASSRAGGPNEQYF. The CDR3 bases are TGCGCCAGCAGCCGAGCGGGGGGGCCCAACGAGCAGTACTTC.

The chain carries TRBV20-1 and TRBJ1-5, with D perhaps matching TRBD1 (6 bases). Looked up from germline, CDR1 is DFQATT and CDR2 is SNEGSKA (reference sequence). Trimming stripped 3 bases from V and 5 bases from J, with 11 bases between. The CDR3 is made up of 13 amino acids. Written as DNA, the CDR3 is TGCAGTGCTAGCCAACAGGGAGATCAGCCCCAGCATTTT. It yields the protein CSASQQGDQPQHF.

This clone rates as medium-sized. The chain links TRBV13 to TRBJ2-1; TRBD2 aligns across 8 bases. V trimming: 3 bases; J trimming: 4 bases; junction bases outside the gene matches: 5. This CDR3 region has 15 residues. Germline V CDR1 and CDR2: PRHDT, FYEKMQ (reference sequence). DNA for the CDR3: TGTGCCAGCAGCTTTAACCGGGGGGGATACAATGAGCAGTTCTTC. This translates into CASSFNRGGYNEQFF. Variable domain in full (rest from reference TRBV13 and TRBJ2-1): AAGVIQSPRHLIKEKRETATLKCYPIPRHDTVYWYQQGPGQDPQFLISFYEKMQSDKGSIPDRFSAQQFSDYHSELNMSSLELGDSALYFCASSFNRGGYNEQFFGPGTRLTVL.

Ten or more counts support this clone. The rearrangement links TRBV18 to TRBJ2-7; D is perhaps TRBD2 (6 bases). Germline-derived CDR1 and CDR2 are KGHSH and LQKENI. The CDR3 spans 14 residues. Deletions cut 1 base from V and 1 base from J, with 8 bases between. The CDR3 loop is CASSPRGESYEQYF. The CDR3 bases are TGTGCCAGCTCACCACGGGGGGAATCCTACGAGCAGTACTTC.